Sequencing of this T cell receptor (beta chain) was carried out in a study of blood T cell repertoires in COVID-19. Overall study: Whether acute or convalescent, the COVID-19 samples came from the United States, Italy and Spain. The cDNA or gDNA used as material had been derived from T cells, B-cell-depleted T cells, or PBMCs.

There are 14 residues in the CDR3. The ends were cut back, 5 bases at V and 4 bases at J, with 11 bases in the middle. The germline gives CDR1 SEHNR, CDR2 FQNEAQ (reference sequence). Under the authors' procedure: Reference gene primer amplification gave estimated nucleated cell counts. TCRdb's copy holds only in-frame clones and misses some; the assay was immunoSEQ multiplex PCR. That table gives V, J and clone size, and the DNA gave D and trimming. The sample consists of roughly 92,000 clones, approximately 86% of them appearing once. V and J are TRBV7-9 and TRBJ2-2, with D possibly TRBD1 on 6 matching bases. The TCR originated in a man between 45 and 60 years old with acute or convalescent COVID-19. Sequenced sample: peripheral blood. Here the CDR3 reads CASSGGQSTGELFF. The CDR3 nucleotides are TGTGCCAGCAGCGGAGGACAGTCCACCGGGGAGCTGTTTTTT.